This TCR beta chain was sequenced during a study of T cell responses to AZD1222 COVID-19 vaccine. General study results and limits: Seropositive at baseline were only a handful of AZD1222 recipients. The span of vaccine-associated CD4 TCRs extended across spike, with dominance at 160-218 and 743-854. Repertoires were sampled only after the peak T cell response. Reports indicate that nearly half of spike-specific TCRs are directed at unmutated variant regions.

The CDR3 has 15 amino acids. Germline-derived CDR1 and CDR2 are LNHDA and SQIVND (reference sequence). Trimming removed 8 bases at V and 0 bases at J, with 14 bases between. The method was immunoSEQ multiplex PCR; TCRdb's version includes in-frame clones alone and lacks a portion of them. The sample shows about 88,000 clones, 85% to 90% of them seen only once. Concerning this clone: Antigen: not known.

This sequence originates from an adult who received the AZD1222 COVID-19 vaccine. V is TRBV19 and J is TRBJ1-3; a possible D gene is TRBD1 (6 bases). The sample here was peripheral blood, taken 28 days after the second AZD1222 dose. The CDR3 here is CASYSRGLSGNTIYF. Here the CDR3 DNA reads TGTGCCAGTTACAGTCGGGGGCTCTCTGGAAACACCATATATTTT.